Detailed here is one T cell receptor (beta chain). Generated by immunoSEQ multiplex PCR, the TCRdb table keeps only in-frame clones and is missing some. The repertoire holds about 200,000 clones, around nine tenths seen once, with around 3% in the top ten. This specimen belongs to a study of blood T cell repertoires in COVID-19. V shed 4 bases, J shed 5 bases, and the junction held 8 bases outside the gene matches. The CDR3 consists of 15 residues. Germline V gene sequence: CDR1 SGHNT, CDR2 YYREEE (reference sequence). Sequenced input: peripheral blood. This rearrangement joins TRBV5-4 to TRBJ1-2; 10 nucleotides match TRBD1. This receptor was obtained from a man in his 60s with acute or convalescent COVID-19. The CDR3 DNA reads TGTGCCAGCAGCCTGCGACAGGGGGCAGTGTATGGCTACACCTTC. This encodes CASSLRQGAVYGYTF.